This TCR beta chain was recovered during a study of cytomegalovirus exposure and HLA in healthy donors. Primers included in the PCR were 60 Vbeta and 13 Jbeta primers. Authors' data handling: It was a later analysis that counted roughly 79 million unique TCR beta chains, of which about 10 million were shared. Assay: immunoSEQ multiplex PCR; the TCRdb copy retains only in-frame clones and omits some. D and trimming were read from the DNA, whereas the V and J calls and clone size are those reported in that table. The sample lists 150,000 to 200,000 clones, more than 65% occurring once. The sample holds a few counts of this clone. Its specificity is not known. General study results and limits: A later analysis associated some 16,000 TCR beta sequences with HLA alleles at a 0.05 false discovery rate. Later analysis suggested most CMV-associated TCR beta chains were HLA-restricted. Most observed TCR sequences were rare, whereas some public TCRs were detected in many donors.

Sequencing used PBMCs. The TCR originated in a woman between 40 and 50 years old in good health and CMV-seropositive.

The chain's CDR3 is CASSVPGQGDQPQHF. The CDR3, as DNA: TGTGCCAGCAGCGTCCCGGGACAGGGGGATCAGCCCCAGCATTTT. The rearrangement joins TRBV28 to TRBJ1-5; 11 bases align to TRBD1. The germline V gene encodes CDR1 MDHEN and CDR2 SYDVKM. Trimming cost V 6 bases and J 5 bases; bases outside gene matches: 6. The CDR3 is 15 residues long. The complete variable domain, with remaining parts taken from reference TRBV28 and TRBJ1-5, reads DVKVTQSSRYLVKRTGEKVFLECVQDMDHENMFWYRQDPGLGLRLIYFSYDVKMKEKGDIPEGYSVSREKKERFSLILESASTNQTSMYLCASSVPGQGDQPQHFGDGTRLSIL.